The present T cell receptor beta chain was sequenced within a study of T cells after yellow fever vaccination. CDR3 length: 13 amino acids. Germline CDR1 is SNHLY and CDR2 is FYNNEI. The ends lost 7 bases at V and 14 bases at J; junction bases unmatched: 9. The study's findings and limits: Contaminating bulk clonotypes could be abundant in FACS-sorted repertoires. Some clonotypes, a small share, were shared between CD4 and CD8 compartments.

Note on this clonotype: What it binds is unknown.

In TCRdb, the 5' RACE reads were re-called with MiXCR into one record per CDR3 protein. Of around 400,000 distinct CDR3 sequences listed, about 9.9% are singletons. Sequences were derived from PBMCs, sampled on the day of the first yellow fever vaccination. The clonotype originates from a man aged 18 to 35 who received the YFV17D yellow fever vaccine. The J gene is TRBJ2-3, the V gene TRBV2; 13 positions agree with TRBD2. CDR3 bases: TGTGCCAGCATTGGACTAGCGGGGGCACGGAGGTATTTT. Protein sequence: CASIGLAGARRYF.